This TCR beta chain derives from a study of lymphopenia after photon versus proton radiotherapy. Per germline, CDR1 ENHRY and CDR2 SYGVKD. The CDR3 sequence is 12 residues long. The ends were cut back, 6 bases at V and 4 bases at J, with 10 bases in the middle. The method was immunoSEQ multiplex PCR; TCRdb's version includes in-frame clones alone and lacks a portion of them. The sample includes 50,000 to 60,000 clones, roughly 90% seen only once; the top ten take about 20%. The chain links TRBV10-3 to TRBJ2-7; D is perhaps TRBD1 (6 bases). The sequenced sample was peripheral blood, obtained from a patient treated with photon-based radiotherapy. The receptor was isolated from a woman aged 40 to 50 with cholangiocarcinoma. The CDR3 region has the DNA TGTGCCATCAGAGCACAGGGTTACGAGCAGTACTTC. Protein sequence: CAIRAQGYEQYF.